This TCR beta chain was sequenced for a study of early T cells in non-severe SARS-CoV-2 infection. Study summary: Investigators sequenced bulk RNA drawn from unsorted whole blood, and chains remained unpaired.

The protocol attached unique molecular identifiers to individual cDNA molecules. TCRdb re-derived calls from the 5' RACE reads in MiXCR, one entry per CDR3 protein. Among 53,000 or so distinct CDR3 sequences, approximately 7.6% were seen once, and the ten largest hold roughly 5%. Study-level points and caveats: Reliance on VDJdb matching favored anti-spike CD8 responses; private and CD4 specificities were missed.

This clonotype was seen at least ten times. The antigen is unknown. The CDR3 consists of 15 residues. V lost 2 bases, J lost 0 bases, and 8 bases lay in between. The receptor comes from an adult who was a healthcare worker with PCR-confirmed SARS-CoV-2 infection or an uninfected control (not recorded which). V is TRBV12-3 or TRBV12-4 and J is TRBJ1-3; D is ambiguous. The sequenced sample was whole blood. Here the CDR3 DNA reads TGTGCCAGCAGTTTACAGATCTTCTCTGGAAACACCATATATTTT. The encoded protein is CASSLQIFSGNTIYF.